This TCR beta chain was sequenced in a study of response to subunit inactivated influenza vaccine. TCRdb redid the calling of the RT-PCR reads with MiXCR, one entry per CDR3 protein. In the table there are about 780,000 distinct CDR3 sequences, approximately 18% of which are singletons. There are 15 residues in the CDR3. V was pared by 3 bases and J by 8 bases, with 16 bases of the junction left unmatched. Germline-derived CDR1 and CDR2 are SQVTM and ANQGSEA. This clonotype was seen repeatedly, ten times or more. Its matching antigen is unknown. Notes on the study in general: Researchers suggested that each seasonal influenza vaccination recruits few new T cells.

The J gene is TRBJ2-7, the V gene TRBV29-1; 7 nucleotides align to TRBD2. This TCR came from a man over 45 who received an inactivated influenza vaccine. The sequencing used PBMCs from blood, collected more than 4 days after vaccination. The CDR3 DNA reads as TGCAGCGTTGAGGTAGAGGCGGGAGCGTTTAATAAGCAGTACTTC. Residues: CSVEVEAGAFNKQYF.